A single T cell receptor beta chain is shown here with its context. This entry belongs to a study of T cell changes during pregnancy in multiple sclerosis. The CDR3 contains 14 residues. The germline V gene encodes CDR1 SGDLS and CDR2 YYNGEE. With 4 bases removed from V and 5 bases from J, the gap between germline ends came to 13 bases. Sequenced by immunoSEQ multiplex PCR; TCRdb stores in-frame clones only, minus some. The sample has 70,000 to 95,000 clones, about 93% seen once. Sequenced material: CD4+ T cells from peripheral blood mononuclear cells, taken in the second trimester of pregnancy. This clonotype was obtained from a female donor with multiple sclerosis, enrolled in a pregnancy study. The chain couples TRBV9 to TRBJ2-1, with D possibly matching TRBD1 (5 bases). CDR3: CASSPPSRDNEQFF. CDR3 nucleotide sequence: TGTGCCAGCAGCCCCCCCTCCAGGGACAATGAGCAGTTCTTC. The variable domain in full, completed from reference TRBV9 and TRBJ2-1, reads DSGVTQTPKHLITATGQRVTLRCSPRSGDLSVYWYQQSLDQGLQFLIQYYNGEERAKGNILERFSAQQFPDLHSELNLSSLELGDSALYFCASSPPSRDNEQFFGPGTRLTVL.